The 18 T cell receptor beta chains given below trace back to one sample, sequenced in a study of OX40 agonist ivuxolimab in advanced cancers. The library was produced with the immunoSEQ multiplex PCR assay. The table comes from immuneACCESS by way of TCRdb, which keeps in-frame sequences with V and J called. Part of the clones is missing from these tables; in studies checked, under half for an unresolved V gene and the rest for unknown reasons. The sample has more than 80,000 clones on record, roughly 89% of them singletons. The ten largest clones represent 1.5% to 2% of the sample. This material consisted of CD4+ or CD8+ T cells sorted from blood, taken in a trial of the OX40 agonist ivuxolimab. The source of these receptors is an adult with an advanced solid tumor such as melanoma, head and neck, liver or kidney cancer.

The chain combines TRBV10-1 with TRBJ2-5; 7 nucleotides agree with TRBD2. J gave up 4 bases and V 1 base, and 9 bases lay outside the gene matches. CDR3 size: 16 residues. Germline CDR1 is WNHNN and CDR2 is SYGVQD (reference sequence). CDR3 DNA sequence: TGCGCCAGCAGTGAGTACCGGACTAGTTCCCCAGAGACCCAGTACTTC. This gives the protein CASSEYRTSSPETQYF.

The chain couples TRBV28 to TRBJ2-1, with 8 bases that match TRBD1. CDR3 length equals 15 residues. J lost 3 bases, V lost 6 bases, and 7 bases had no gene match. CDR1 and CDR2 from the germline V gene are MDHEN and SYDVKM. DNA of the CDR3: TGTGCCAGCAGCCGATCGGACAGGGTCTACAATGAGCAGTTCTTC. It translates to CASSRSDRVYNEQFF.

The chain joins TRBV11-3 to TRBJ2-7; a possible D gene is TRBD1 (5 bases). Germline CDR1 is SGHNT and CDR2 is YENEEA. This CDR3 comprises 13 residues. Deletions cut 6 bases from V and 4 bases from J, with 13 bases between. CDR3 region: CASSQGLQYEQYF. CDR3 DNA sequence: TGTGCCAGCAGTCAGGGTCTTCAGTACGAGCAGTACTTC.

The chain combines TRBV9 with TRBJ2-5, with 11 bases that match TRBD2. The V segment lost 0 bases and the J segment 5 bases; nucleotides outside the gene matches: 6. Looked up from germline, CDR1 is SGDLS and CDR2 is YYNGEE. CDR3 size: 16 residues. The CDR3 sequence is CASSVDSGRAGETQYF. In DNA, the CDR3 is TGTGCCAGCAGCGTAGATAGCGGGAGGGCTGGGGAGACCCAGTACTTC.

The chain employs TRBV2 and TRBJ1-1, with 7 bases identical to TRBD1. V shed 6 bases, J shed 5 bases, and the junction held 6 bases outside the gene matches. The germline V gene has CDR1 SNHLY and CDR2 FYNNEI. The length of the CDR3 is 13 residues. The CDR3 loop reads CASRGQVGTEAFF. The DNA of the CDR3 is TGTGCCAGCAGAGGACAGGTTGGGACTGAAGCTTTCTTT.

The chain uses TRBV7-3 and TRBJ2-5, with D uncertain. Germline CDR1 and CDR2: SGHTA and FQGTGA. The ends were cut back, 5 bases at V and 5 bases at J, with 12 bases in the middle. The CDR3 covers 13 residues. The CDR3 reads CASSLLSSETQYF. CDR3 in DNA: TGTGCCAGCAGCCTATTAAGCTCGGAGACCCAGTACTTC.

The chain recombines TRBV4-1 with TRBJ2-5, with 7 bases identical to TRBD1. The trim removed 1 base at V and 2 bases at J, leaving 7 bases unmatched. The CDR3 length is 16 residues. CDR1 MGHRA and CDR2 YSYEKL come from the germline V gene. For the CDR3, the DNA is TGCGCCAGCAGCCAAGCACGGGGACAGCCACAAGAGACCCAGTACTTC. The encoded protein is CASSQARGQPQETQYF.

This clone was detected only once. J is TRBJ1-5 and V is TRBV6-6, with D perhaps TRBD1 (6 bases). The V and J ends lost 1 base and 0 bases respectively, with 10 bases between them. Germline-derived CDR1 and CDR2 are MNHNY and SVGAGI (reference sequence). The CDR3 contains 16 residues. CDR3 bases: TGTGCCAGCAGTTACTTGACAGGCGCTAGCAATCAGCCCCAGCATTTT. Its protein is CASSYLTGASNQPQHF.

This chain uses TRBV5-1 with TRBJ2-1; D ambiguous. The CDR3 runs to 11 residues. Between the trimmed V and J ends, which lost 2 bases and 8 bases, there was a span of 5 bases. Germline assignment: CDR1 SGHRS and CDR2 YFSETQ. The CDR3 bases are TGCGCCAGCAGCTTAAGCTATGAGCAGTTCTTC. Translating gives CASSLSYEQFF.

The chain carries TRBV10-3 and TRBJ1-3, with a tentative D call TRBD1 (5 bases). V gave up 6 bases and J gave up 0 bases, with 18 bases separating them. The germline V gene encodes CDR1 ENHRY and CDR2 SYGVKD. This CDR3 is 17 amino acids long. In nucleotides, the CDR3 is TGTGCCATCAGGGGACGGGGCGGGAGAATCTCTGGAAACACCATATATTTT. Its protein product is CAIRGRGGRISGNTIYF.

This rearrangement joins TRBV5-4 to TRBJ2-1, with D possibly being TRBD2 (6 bases). The germline CDR1 and CDR2 sequences are SGHNT and YYREEE (reference sequence). The CDR3 totals 16 residues. V was trimmed by 4 bases and J by 0 bases, leaving 14 bases between them. The CDR3 loop reads CASSRRDSGSYNEQFF. The CDR3 DNA reads as TGTGCCAGCAGCCGTCGGGACTCGGGCTCCTACAATGAGCAGTTCTTC.

The V gene is TRBV10-3, the J gene TRBJ2-5; D is unclear. The ends were cut back, 7 bases at V and 5 bases at J, with 14 bases in the middle. This CDR3 spans 13 amino acids. CDR1 ENHRY and CDR2 SYGVKD come from the germline V gene. The CDR3 DNA follows: TGTGCCATCACTCCGGACCCCGGGGAGACCCAGTACTTC. Its translation: CAITPDPGETQYF.

CDR3 residues: CASSLRGSYNSPLHF. In DNA form, the CDR3 reads TGCGCCAGCAGCTTGCGGGGATCCTATAATTCACCCCTCCACTTT. V and J are TRBV5-1 and TRBJ1-6; D gene ambiguous. The CDR3 has 15 residues. Germline-derived CDR1 and CDR2 are SGHRS and YFSETQ. Trimming left V 1 base short and J 1 base short, with 6 bases between.

The sample holds one count of this clone. The chain is built from TRBV6-6 and TRBJ2-3, with D tentatively TRBD1 or TRBD2 (5 bases each). CDR1 and CDR2 from the germline V gene are MNHNY and SVGAGI (reference sequence). The CDR3 covers 15 residues. Trimming took 2 bases from V and 2 from J, leaving 11 bases between them. DNA for the CDR3: TGTGCCAGCAGTTACGGGGACCCTCTCACAGATACGCAGTATTTT. Its translation: CASSYGDPLTDTQYF.

The chain joins TRBV28 to TRBJ1-2, with D maybe TRBD1 (6 bases). CDR3 length: 11 amino acids. The germline gives CDR1 MDHEN, CDR2 SYDVKM. The CDR3 here is CVLRGPGGYTF. The DNA for the CDR3 is TGTGTCTTACGGGGGCCTGGTGGCTACACCTTC.

The genes are TRBV2 and TRBJ2-3; TRBD2 matches 7 bases. The V gene's germline CDR1 is SNHLY and CDR2 FYNNEI. The ends lost 6 bases at V and 1 base at J; junction bases unmatched: 19. This CDR3 has 19 amino acids. CDR3 sequence reads: CASSPTLADPYWGTDTQYF. The CDR3 DNA reads as TGTGCCAGCAGCCCTACTCTAGCGGACCCCTATTGGGGCACAGATACGCAGTATTTT.

V is TRBV27 and J is TRBJ2-5; no firm D call. V was trimmed by 5 bases and J by 4 bases, leaving 11 bases between them. Looked up from germline, CDR1 is MNHEY and CDR2 is SMNVEV (reference sequence). This CDR3 has 13 amino acids. The CDR3 is CASSPSDVETQYF. The CDR3 DNA is TGTGCCAGCAGTCCATCGGATGTAGAGACCCAGTACTTC.

This clone has only one observation. The CDR3 DNA reads as TGTGCCAGCAGTGAATCTTTGGGGCGGGAGGAGACCCAGTACTTC. It codes for CASSESLGREETQYF. J is TRBJ2-5 and V is TRBV6-1, with 7 bases identical to TRBD2. With V trimmed by 2 bases and J by 5 bases, 8 bases remained unmatched. The CDR3 runs 15 residues. In germline, CDR1 is MNHNS, CDR2 SASEGT.